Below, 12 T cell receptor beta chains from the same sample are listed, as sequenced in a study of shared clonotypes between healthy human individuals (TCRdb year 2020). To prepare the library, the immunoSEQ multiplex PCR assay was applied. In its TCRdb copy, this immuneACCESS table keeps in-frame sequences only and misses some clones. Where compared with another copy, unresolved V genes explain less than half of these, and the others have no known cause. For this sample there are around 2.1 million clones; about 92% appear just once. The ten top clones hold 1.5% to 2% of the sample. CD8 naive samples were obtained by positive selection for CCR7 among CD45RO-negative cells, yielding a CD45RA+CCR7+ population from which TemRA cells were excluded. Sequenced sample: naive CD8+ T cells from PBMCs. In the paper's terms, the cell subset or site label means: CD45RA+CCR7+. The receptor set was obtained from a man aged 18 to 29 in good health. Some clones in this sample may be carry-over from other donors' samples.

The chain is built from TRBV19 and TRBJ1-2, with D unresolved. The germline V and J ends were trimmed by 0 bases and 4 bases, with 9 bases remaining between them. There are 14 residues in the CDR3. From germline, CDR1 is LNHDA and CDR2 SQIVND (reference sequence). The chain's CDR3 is CASSIERAFYGYTF. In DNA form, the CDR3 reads TGTGCCAGTAGTATAGAGAGAGCGTTCTATGGCTACACCTTC.

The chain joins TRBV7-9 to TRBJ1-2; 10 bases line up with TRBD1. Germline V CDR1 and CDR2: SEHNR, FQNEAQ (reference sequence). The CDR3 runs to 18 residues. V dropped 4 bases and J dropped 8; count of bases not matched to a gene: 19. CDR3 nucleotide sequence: TGTGCCAGCAGCTCGGGGTCGGGGACAGGGGCCCCTTCGTGGGGCTACACCTTC. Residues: CASSSGSGTGAPSWGYTF. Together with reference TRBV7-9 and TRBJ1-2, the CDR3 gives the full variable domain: DTGVSQNPRHKITKRGQNVTFRCDPISEHNRLYWYRQTLGQGPEFLTYFQNEAQLEKSRLLSDRFSAERPKGSFSTLEIQRTEQGDSAMYLCASSSGSGTGAPSWGYTFGSGTRLTVV.

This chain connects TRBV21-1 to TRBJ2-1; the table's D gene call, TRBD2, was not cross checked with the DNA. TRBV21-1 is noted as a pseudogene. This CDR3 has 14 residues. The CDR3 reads CASSNGLAGYEQFF. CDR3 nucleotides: TGTGCCAGCAGCAACGGACTAGCGGGATATGAGCAGTTCTTC.

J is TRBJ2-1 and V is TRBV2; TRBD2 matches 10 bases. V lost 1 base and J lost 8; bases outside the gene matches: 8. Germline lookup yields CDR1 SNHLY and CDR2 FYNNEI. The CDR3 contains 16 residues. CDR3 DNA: TGTGCCAGCAGTGAAGGGGCTAGCGGGAGACGGGATGAGCAGTTCTTC. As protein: CASSEGASGRRDEQFF.

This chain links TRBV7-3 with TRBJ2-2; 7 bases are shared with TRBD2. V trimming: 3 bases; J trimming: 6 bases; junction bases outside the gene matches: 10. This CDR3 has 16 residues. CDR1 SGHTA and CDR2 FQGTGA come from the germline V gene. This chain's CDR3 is CASSLSGGGLPGELFF. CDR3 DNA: TGTGCCAGCAGCTTGTCGGGAGGAGGTTTACCCGGGGAGCTGTTTTTT.

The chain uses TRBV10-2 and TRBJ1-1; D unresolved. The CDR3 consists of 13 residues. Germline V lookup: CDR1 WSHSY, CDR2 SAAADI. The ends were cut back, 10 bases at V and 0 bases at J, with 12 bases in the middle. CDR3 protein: CATVFGLNTEAFF. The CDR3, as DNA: TGCGCCACAGTGTTCGGGCTGAACACTGAAGCTTTCTTT.

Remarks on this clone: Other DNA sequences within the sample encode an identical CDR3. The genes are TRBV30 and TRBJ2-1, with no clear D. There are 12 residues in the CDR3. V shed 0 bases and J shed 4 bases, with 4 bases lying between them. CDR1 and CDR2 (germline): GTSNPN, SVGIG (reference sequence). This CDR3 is CAWSVRYNEQFF. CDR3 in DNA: TGTGCCTGGAGTGTAAGGTACAATGAGCAGTTCTTC.

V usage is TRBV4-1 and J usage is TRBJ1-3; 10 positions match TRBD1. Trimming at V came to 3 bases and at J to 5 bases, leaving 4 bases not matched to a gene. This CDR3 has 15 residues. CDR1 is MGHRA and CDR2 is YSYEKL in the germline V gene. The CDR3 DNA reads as TGCGCCAGCAGCCAGTCGGGACAGGGGCGAAACACCATATATTTT. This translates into CASSQSGQGRNTIYF.

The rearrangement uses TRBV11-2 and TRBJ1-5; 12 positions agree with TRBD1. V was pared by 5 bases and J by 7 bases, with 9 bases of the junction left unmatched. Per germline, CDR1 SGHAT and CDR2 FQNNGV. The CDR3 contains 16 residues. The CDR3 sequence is CASSPTGQGAEQPQHF. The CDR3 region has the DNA TGTGCCAGCAGCCCAACGGGACAGGGGGCGGAACAGCCCCAGCATTTT. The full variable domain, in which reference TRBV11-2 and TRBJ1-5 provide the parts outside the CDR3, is EAGVAQSPRYKIIEKRQSVAFWCNPISGHATLYWYQQILGQGPKLLIQFQNNGVVDDSQLPKDRFSAERLKGVDSTLKIQPAKLEDSAVYLCASSPTGQGAEQPQHFGDGTRLSIL.

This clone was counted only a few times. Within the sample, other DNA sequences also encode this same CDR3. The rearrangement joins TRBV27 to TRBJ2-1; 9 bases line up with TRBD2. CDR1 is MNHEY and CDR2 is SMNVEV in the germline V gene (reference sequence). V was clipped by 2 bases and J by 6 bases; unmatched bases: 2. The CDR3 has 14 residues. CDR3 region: CASSLAGGPNEQFF. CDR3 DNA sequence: TGTGCCAGCAGTTTAGCGGGAGGGCCCAATGAGCAGTTCTTC.

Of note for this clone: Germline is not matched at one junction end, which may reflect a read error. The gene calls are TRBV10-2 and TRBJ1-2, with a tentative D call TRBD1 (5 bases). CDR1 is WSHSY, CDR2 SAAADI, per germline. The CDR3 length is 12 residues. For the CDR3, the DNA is TGCGCCAGCAGTGAGTCAACGGTCCGGGGCGGCTTC. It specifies CASSESTVRGGF.

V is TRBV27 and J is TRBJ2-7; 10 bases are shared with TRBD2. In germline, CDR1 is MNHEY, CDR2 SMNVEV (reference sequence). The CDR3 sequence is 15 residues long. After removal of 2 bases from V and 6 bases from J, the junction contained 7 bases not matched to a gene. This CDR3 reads CASSLGASGSSEQYF. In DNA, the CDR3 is TGTGCCAGCAGTTTAGGGGCTAGCGGGAGTAGCGAGCAGTACTTC.